Listed below are T cell receptor beta chains from one sample, sequenced in a study of T cell responses to AZD1222 COVID-19 vaccine. Sequenced by immunoSEQ multiplex PCR; TCRdb stores in-frame clones only, minus some. The sample yields some 130,000 clones, 80% to 90% seen once. The source material was peripheral blood, sampled on day 0 of AZD1222 vaccination. Receptors were obtained from an adult in good health. CDR3s include the opening cysteine and the closing phenylalanine or tryptophan. A D gene is named only where the DNA matches it firmly. Clone size is given for some rows only: seen once, a few or many times, or a class if the clone is expanded.

clone_size j_call d_call v_call cdr3_nt cdr3_aa
- TRBJ1-1 - TRBV9 TGTGCCGGCAGCGTAGGAGTTACCACTGAAGCTTTCTTT CAGSVGVTTEAFF
- TRBJ1-3 - TRBV27 TGTGCCAGCAGTTTATTGGGCACTGGAAACACCATATATTTT CASSLLGTGNTIYF
- TRBJ1-5 - TRBV7-8 TGTGCCAGCAGCTCCAGGGTCCAGCCCCAGCATTTT CASSSRVQPQHF
- TRBJ2-3 - TRBV9 TGTGCCAGCAGCGTATCTACGAGGGGCACAGATACGCAGTATTTT CASSVSTRGTDTQYF
- TRBJ1-3 - TRBV5-6 TGTGCCAGCAGCTTGAGTACAAACTCTGGAAACACCATATATTTT CASSLSTNSGNTIYF
- TRBJ2-7 - TRBV4-1 TGCGCCAGCAGCCAGGATCACTCACAAGCGTCCTACGAGCAGTACTTC CASSQDHSQASYEQYF
- TRBJ2-5 TRBD2 TRBV4-1 TGCGCCAGCAGCCAAGGGCCAGCGGGAGGACGGGAGACCCAGTACTTC CASSQGPAGGRETQYF
- TRBJ2-3 - TRBV5-6 TGTGCCAGCAGCTACCCAACAGGACTTTGGGGCCCAGATACGCAGTATTTT CASSYPTGLWGPDTQYF
- TRBJ1-1 - TRBV20-1 TGCAGTGCTAGTGGCGCCCGTGAAGCTTTCTTT CSASGAREAFF
once TRBJ1-5 TRBD1 TRBV5-8 TGTGCCAGCAGCATGGACAGGAAGAACAATCAGCCCCAGCATTTT CASSMDRKNNQPQHF
- TRBJ2-7 - TRBV12-3/TRBV12-4 TGTGCCTCCAACAGGGGGGGCGACGAGCAGTACTTC CASNRGGDEQYF
- TRBJ2-1 - TRBV7-9 TGTGCCAGCACAGATAGAGGTCTGGGGGACCCTTACAATGAGCAGTTCTTC CASTDRGLGDPYNEQFF
- TRBJ2-1 TRBD1 TRBV3-1/TRBV3-2 TGTGCCAGCAGCCAAGATCTCGACGGGACAGGGTTTGCAAGCTCCTACAATGAGCAGTTCTTC CASSQDLDGTGFASSYNEQFF
- TRBJ2-1 TRBD2 TRBV6-5 TGTGCCAGCAGACCCGGGACTACGGGAACTAATGAGCAGTTCTTC CASRPGTTGTNEQFF